The entry below describes one TCR beta chain. The sample comes from a study of shared T cell receptors in the human thymus. Assay: immunoSEQ multiplex PCR; the TCRdb copy retains only in-frame clones and omits some. The data contain about 710,000 clones, 87% of them singletons. Trimming removed 1 base from V and 1 base from J, with 12 bases in between. CDR1 is LGHNA, CDR2 YSLEER, per germline. The CDR3 covers 16 residues. These sequences were also reported in another study, on human thymus T cells. Per that paper: The thymus tissue came from resections taken during corrective heart surgery. Repertoires from thymus and blood appeared to show biased V and J gene usage. A high degree of thymic repertoire overlap among unrelated individuals was reported in related research.

V and J are TRBV4-3 and TRBJ2-3, with D possibly TRBD2 on 5 matching bases. The origin of this receptor is a boy under two years old with a congenital heart defect. Sequences were obtained from thymocytes. CDR3 DNA sequence: TGCGCCAGCAGCCAAGGAGTACAAGCGGGCACAGATACGCAGTATTTT. Its protein product is CASSQGVQAGTDTQYF.